The clone carrying this T cell receptor (beta chain) was counted a few times. Its antigen remains unidentified. The authors obtained around 1.8 micrograms of genomic DNA from cryopreserved PBMCs for TCR beta libraries. V lost 5 bases and J lost 4; bases outside the gene matches: 13. This CDR3 has 16 residues. The germline CDR1 and CDR2 sequences are SEHNR and FQNEAQ (reference sequence). The sample comes from a study of cytotoxic CD8 clonotypes in ibrutinib-treated CLL. General study points: Sustained-remission and progressing patients were not sampled at matched times. Having risen at ibrutinib response, clonality had fallen back toward baseline by progression.

Assay used: immunoSEQ multiplex PCR; TCRdb lists only in-frame clones, some missing. The table records some 28,000 clones, approximately 54% of them present only once. The J gene is TRBJ1-1, the V gene TRBV7-9, with 7 bases aligning to TRBD1. The specimen comprised PBMCs, sampled before ibrutinib treatment. This receptor was taken from a human donor with chronic lymphocytic leukemia. The CDR3 sequence: CASSPRQGKSGTEAFF. Here the CDR3 DNA reads TGTGCCAGCAGCCCCAGACAGGGCAAAAGCGGCACTGAAGCTTTCTTT.